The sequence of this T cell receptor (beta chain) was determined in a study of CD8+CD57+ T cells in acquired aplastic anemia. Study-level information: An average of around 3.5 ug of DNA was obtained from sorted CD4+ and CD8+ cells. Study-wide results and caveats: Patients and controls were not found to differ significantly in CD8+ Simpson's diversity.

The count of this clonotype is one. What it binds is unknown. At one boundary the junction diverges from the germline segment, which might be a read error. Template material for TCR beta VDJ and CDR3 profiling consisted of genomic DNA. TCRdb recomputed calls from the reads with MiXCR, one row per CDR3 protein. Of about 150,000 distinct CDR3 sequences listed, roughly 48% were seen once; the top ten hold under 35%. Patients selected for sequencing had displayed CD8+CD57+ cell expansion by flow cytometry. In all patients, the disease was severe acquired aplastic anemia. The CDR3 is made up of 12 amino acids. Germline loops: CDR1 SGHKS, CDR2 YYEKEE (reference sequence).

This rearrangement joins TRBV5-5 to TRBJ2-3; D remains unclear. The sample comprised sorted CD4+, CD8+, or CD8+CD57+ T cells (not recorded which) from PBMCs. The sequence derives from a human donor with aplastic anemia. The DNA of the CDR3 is TGTGCCAGCAGTTTGGACGGTGATACGCAGTATTTT. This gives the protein CASSLDGDTQYF. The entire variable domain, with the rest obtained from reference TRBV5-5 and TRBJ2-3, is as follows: DAGVTQSPTHLIKTRGQQVTLRCSPISGHKSVSWYQQVLGQGPQFIFQYYEKEERGRGNFPDRFSARQFPNYSSELNVNALLLGDSALYLCASSLDGDTQYFGPGTRLTVL.